This TCR beta chain was sequenced for a study of Graves' ophthalmopathy and Graves' hyperthyroidism. Across the whole study: A follow-up of 18 months without ophthalmopathy meant that hyperthyroidism was stable. Study-wide points: Ophthalmopathy could be told apart from stable hyperthyroidism by a 13-signature model (87.88% sensitivity, roughly 81% specificity).

Amplified material comprised TCR beta CDR3 regions derived from RNA transcripts. HTBI primers served in a first-round RT-PCR, which a second-round multiplex PCR followed. Via MiXCR, TCRdb re-called the multiplex PCR reads, giving one row per CDR3 protein. The data show around 1,200,000 distinct CDR3 sequences, about 35% seen once. Germline V gene data show CDR1 as SGDLS and CDR2 as YYNGEE. The CDR3 is made up of 13 amino acids. The V end lost 4 bases, the J end lost 4 bases, and 11 bases lay between the germline ends. Comments on this clonotype: The antigen remains unidentified.

What was sequenced was peripheral blood or thyroid tissue (not recorded which). The receptor was isolated from an adult man with Graves' hyperthyroidism. The chain is built from TRBV9 and TRBJ1-1, with no clear D. The CDR3 region is CASSLKTGTEAFF. In DNA, the CDR3 is TGTGCCAGCAGCCTTAAAACGGGCACTGAAGCTTTCTTT.